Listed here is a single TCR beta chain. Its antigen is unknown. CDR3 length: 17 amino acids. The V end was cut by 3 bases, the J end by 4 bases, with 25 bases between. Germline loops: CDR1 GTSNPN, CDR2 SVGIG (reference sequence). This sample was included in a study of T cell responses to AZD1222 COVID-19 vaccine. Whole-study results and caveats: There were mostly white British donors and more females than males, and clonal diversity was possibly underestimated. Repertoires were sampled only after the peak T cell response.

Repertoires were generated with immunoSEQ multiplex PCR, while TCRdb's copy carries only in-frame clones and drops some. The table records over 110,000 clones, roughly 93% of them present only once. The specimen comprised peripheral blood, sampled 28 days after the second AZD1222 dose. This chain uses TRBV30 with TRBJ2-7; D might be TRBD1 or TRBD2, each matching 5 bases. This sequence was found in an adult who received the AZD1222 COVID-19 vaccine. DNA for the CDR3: TGTGCCTGGAGACCCGGTGGGAGACGGGACGGCCGTTACGAGCAGTACTTC. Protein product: CAWRPGGRRDGRYEQYF.